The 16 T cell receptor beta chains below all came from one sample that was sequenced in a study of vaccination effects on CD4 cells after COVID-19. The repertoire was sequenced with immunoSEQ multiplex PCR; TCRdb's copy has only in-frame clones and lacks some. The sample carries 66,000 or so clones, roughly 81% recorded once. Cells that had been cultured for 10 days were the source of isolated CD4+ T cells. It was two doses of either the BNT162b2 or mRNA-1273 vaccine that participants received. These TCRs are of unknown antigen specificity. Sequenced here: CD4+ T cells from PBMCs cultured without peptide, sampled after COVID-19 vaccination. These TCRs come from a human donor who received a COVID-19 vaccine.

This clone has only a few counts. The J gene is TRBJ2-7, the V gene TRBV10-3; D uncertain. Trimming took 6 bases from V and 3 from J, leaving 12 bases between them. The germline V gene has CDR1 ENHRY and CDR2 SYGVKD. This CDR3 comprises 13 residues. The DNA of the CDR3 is TGTGCCATCAGGGCGAGGACGAACTACGAGCAGTACGTC. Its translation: CAIRARTNYEQYV.

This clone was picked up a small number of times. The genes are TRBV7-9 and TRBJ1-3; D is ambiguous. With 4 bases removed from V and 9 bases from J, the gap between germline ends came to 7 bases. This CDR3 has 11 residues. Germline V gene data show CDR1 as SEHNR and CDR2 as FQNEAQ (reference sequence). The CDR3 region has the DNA TGTGCCAGCAGCTCGTTAGGCACCATATATTTT. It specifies CASSSLGTIYF.

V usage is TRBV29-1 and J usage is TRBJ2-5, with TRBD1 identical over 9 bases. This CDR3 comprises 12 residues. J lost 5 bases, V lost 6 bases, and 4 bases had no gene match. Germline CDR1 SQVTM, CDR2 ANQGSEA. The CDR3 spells CSVGQGGETQYF. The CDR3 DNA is TGCAGCGTGGGACAGGGAGGGGAGACCCAGTACTTC.

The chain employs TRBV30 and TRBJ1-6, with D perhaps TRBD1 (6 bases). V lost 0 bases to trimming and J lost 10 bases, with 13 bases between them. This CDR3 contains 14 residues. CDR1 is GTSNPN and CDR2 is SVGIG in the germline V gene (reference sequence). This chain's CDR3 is CAWSVRGAISPLHF. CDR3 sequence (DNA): TGTGCCTGGAGTGTAAGGGGGGCAATCTCACCCCTCCACTTT.

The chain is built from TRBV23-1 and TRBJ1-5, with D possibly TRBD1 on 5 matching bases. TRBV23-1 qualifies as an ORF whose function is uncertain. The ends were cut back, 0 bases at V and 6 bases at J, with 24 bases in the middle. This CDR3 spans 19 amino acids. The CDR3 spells CASSQSPPSTAVVAQPQHF. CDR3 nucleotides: TGCGCCAGCAGTCAATCACCGCCATCGACAGCGGTTGTGGCTCAGCCCCAGCATTTT.

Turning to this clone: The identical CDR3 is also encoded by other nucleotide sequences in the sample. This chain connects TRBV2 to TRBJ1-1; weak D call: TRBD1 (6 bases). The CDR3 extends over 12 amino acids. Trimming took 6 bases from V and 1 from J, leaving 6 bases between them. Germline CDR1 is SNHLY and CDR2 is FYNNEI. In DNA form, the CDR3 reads TGTGCCAGCAGACAGGGGAACACTGAAGCTTTCTTT. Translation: CASRQGNTEAFF.

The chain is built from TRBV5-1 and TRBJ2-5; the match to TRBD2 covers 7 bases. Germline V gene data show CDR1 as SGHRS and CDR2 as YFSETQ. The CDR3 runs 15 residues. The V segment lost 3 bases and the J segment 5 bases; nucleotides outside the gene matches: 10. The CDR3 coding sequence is TGCGCCAGCAGCTACAGCGGGGACGCTCGGGAGACCCAGTACTTC. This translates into CASSYSGDARETQYF.

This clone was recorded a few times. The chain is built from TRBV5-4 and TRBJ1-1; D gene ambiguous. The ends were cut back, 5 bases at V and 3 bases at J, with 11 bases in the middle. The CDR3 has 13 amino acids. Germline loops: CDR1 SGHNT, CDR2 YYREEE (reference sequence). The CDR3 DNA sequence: TGTGCCAGCAGTTCCGACTGGGACACTGAAGCTTTCTTT. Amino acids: CASSSDWDTEAFF.

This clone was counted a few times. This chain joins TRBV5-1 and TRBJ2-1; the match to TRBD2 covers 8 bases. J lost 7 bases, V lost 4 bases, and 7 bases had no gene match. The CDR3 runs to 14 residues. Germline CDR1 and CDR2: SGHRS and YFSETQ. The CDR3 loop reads CASSTGGALNEQFF. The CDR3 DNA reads TGCGCCAGCAGCACCGGGGGGGCCTTGAATGAGCAGTTCTTC.

The CDR3 nucleotides read TGTGCCAGCACCGGAGGACTAGCGGGGTGGGAGACCCAGTACTTC. It codes for CASTGGLAGWETQYF. The chain carries TRBV7-2 and TRBJ2-5, with 12 nucleotides matching TRBD2. CDR3 length: 15 residues. J lost 5 bases, V lost 7 bases, and 8 bases had no gene match. CDR1 SGHTA and CDR2 FQGNSA come from the germline V gene.

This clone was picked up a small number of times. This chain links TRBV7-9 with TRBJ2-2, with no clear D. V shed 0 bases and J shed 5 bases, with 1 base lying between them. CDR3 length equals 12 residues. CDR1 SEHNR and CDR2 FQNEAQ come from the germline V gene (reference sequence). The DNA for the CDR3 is TGTGCCAGCAGCTTAGCGACCGGGGAGCTGTTTTTT. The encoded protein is CASSLATGELFF.

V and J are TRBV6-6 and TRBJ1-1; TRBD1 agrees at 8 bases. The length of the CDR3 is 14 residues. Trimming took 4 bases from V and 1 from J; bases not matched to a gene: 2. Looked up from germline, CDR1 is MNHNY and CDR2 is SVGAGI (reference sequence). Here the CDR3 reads CASSSGTGNTEAFF. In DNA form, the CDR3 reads TGTGCCAGCAGTTCCGGGACAGGGAACACTGAAGCTTTCTTT.

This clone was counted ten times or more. The CDR3 region is CASSPQGNTEAFF. The CDR3 coding sequence is TGTGCCAGCTCACCACAGGGTAACACTGAAGCTTTCTTT. The chain joins TRBV18 to TRBJ1-1; D call uncertain. This CDR3 spans 13 amino acids. Germline V gene data show CDR1 as KGHSH and CDR2 as LQKENI. Trimming removed 1 base from V and 2 bases from J, with 5 bases in between.

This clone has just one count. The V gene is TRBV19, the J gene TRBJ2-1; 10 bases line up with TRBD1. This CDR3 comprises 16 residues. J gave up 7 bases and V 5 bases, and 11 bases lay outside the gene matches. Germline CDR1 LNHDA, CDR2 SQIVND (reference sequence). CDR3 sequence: CASSLTGTGVLNEQFF. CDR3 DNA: TGTGCCAGTAGTTTAACCGGGACAGGGGTACTAAATGAGCAGTTCTTC.

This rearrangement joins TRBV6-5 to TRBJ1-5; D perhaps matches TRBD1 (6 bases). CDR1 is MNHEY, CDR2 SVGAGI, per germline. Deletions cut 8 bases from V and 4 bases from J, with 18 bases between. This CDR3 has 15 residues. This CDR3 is CASASVGGTNQPQHF. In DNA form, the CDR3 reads TGTGCCAGCGCCTCGGTAGGGGGGACGAATCAGCCCCAGCATTTT.

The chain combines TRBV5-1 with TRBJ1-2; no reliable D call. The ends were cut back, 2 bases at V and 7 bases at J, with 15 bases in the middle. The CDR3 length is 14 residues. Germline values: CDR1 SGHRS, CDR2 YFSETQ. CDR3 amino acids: CASSFTGIGSGYTF. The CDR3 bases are TGCGCCAGCAGCTTTACGGGAATTGGGTCTGGCTACACCTTC.